These 23 T cell receptor beta chains were sequenced from one sample in a study of beta chain features in type 1 diabetes. Expressed TCRB transcripts got sequenced, as all isolated RNA was reverse transcribed. Assay: immunoSEQ multiplex PCR; the TCRdb copy retains only in-frame clones and omits some. Among roughly 140,000 clones listed, 6.9% were seen once. Sequences were obtained from central memory CD4+ T cells from blood. These receptors were obtained from a woman between 25 and 40 years old in good health.

This chain joins TRBV18 and TRBJ2-3; possibly TRBD1 for D (5 bases). V gave up 3 bases and J gave up 1 base, with 17 bases separating them. The CDR3 spans 17 residues. CDR1 and CDR2 (germline): KGHSH, LQKENI. This CDR3 is CASSPFRDHYRTDTQYF. The CDR3 DNA follows: TGTGCCAGCTCACCTTTCAGGGATCACTATCGCACAGATACGCAGTATTTT. Full variable domain (missing parts from reference TRBV18 and TRBJ2-3): NAGVMQNPRHLVRRRGQEARLRCSPMKGHSHVYWYRQLPEEGLKFMVYLQKENIIDESGMPKERFSAEFPKEGPSILRIQQVVRGDSAAYFCASSPFRDHYRTDTQYFGPGTRLTVL.

V and J are TRBV7-2 and TRBJ2-7; TRBD2 matches at 8 bases. V was pared by 1 base and J by 5 bases, with 7 bases of the junction left unmatched. The CDR3 is 15 residues long. Germline CDR1 reads SGHTA; CDR2 reads FQGNSA. This CDR3 reads CASSLEGGRMDEQYF. For the CDR3, the DNA is TGTGCCAGCAGCTTAGAAGGCGGGAGGATGGACGAGCAGTACTTC.

This chain uses TRBV6-5 with TRBJ2-7; D possibly corresponds to TRBD1 (8 bases). Per germline, CDR1 MNHEY and CDR2 SVGAGI. Trimming took off 7 bases at V and 0 bases at J, with 16 bases between the two ends. The CDR3 runs to 15 residues. The DNA of the CDR3 is TGTGCCAGCACCTCGGACAGGGAGGGCTCCTACGAGCAGTACTTC. As protein: CASTSDREGSYEQYF.

This chain links TRBV30 with TRBJ2-2; TRBD2 might be the D (6 bases). Germline V gene data show CDR1 as GTSNPN and CDR2 as SVGIG (reference sequence). The CDR3 is 16 amino acids. Trimming cost V 0 bases and J 4 bases, with 15 bases left between them. Here the CDR3 DNA reads TGTGCCTGGAGTGTAGGGCTACGGAGGGCCACCGGGGAGCTGTTTTTT. Translating gives CAWSVGLRRATGELFF.

This chain joins TRBV5-1 and TRBJ2-7; perhaps TRBD1 as D (5 bases). Per the germline V gene, CDR1 is SGHRS and CDR2 is YFSETQ. Trimming shortened V by 4 bases and J by 0 bases, and 17 bases separated the two germline ends. The CDR3 has 16 residues. In DNA form, the CDR3 reads TGCGCCAGCAGCCCCGCCAGGGATCAAATCTCCTACGAGCAGTACTTC. It translates to CASSPARDQISYEQYF. The whole variable domain, filled in from reference TRBV5-1 and TRBJ2-7, reads KAGVTQTPRYLIKTRGQQVTLSCSPISGHRSVSWYQQTPGQGLQFLFEYFSETQRNKGNFPGRFSGRQFSNSRSEMNVSTLELGDSALYLCASSPARDQISYEQYFGPGTRLTVT.

This clone has more than one count but fewer than ten. The V and J genes are TRBV27 and TRBJ2-4, with a possible D match to TRBD2 (6 bases). CDR1 and CDR2 from the germline V gene are MNHEY and SMNVEV (reference sequence). The V end lost 2 bases, the J end lost 6 bases, and 17 bases lay between the germline ends. The CDR3 is made up of 16 amino acids. The CDR3 coding sequence is TGTGCCAGCAGTTTACGGCGGGGCCCTCCGAGAAACATTCAGTACTTC. It encodes CASSLRRGPPRNIQYF.

This clone was seen a few times. This chain links TRBV6-6 with TRBJ2-7; 9 bases are a match to TRBD1. The germline V gene encodes CDR1 MNHNY and CDR2 SVGAGI (reference sequence). The CDR3 loop spans 12 amino acids. Trimming at V came to 5 bases and at J to 8 bases, leaving 4 bases not matched to a gene. CDR3 protein: CASSHRGPQQYF. DNA of the CDR3: TGTGCCAGCAGTCACAGGGGGCCACAGCAGTACTTC.

This clone turned up a few times. This CDR3 reads CASSLTGGFYGYTF. The CDR3 DNA sequence: TGTGCCAGCAGCCTCACAGGGGGCTTCTATGGCTACACCTTC. V and J are TRBV14 and TRBJ1-2; 9 nucleotides agree with TRBD1. V was pared by 4 bases and J by 4 bases, with 4 bases of the junction left unmatched. The CDR3 extends over 14 amino acids. Germline CDR1 is SGHDN and CDR2 is FVKESK.

This chain links TRBV28 with TRBJ2-7; D perhaps matches TRBD1 (5 bases). Per germline, CDR1 MDHEN and CDR2 SYDVKM. The CDR3 runs 12 residues. V lost 4 bases and J lost 5, with 9 bases in between. The CDR3 is CASSSSRDEQYF. CDR3 DNA: TGTGCCAGCAGTTCTTCCAGGGACGAGCAGTACTTC. The full variable domain, in which reference TRBV28 and TRBJ2-7 provide the parts outside the CDR3, is DVKVTQSSRYLVKRTGEKVFLECVQDMDHENMFWYRQDPGLGLRLIYFSYDVKMKEKGDIPEGYSVSREKKERFSLILESASTNQTSMYLCASSSSRDEQYFGPGTRLTVT.

Only a few counts were recorded for this clone. CDR3 in DNA: TGCGCCAGCAGCTCCAGACTAGCGGGAGCCCCCAATGAGCAGTTCTTC. Protein: CASSSRLAGAPNEQFF. V gene TRBV5-1 combines with J gene TRBJ2-1, with 12 bases identical to TRBD2. V trimming: 3 bases; J trimming: 6 bases; junction bases outside the gene matches: 7. Germline V gives CDR1 SGHRS, CDR2 YFSETQ. The CDR3 extends over 16 amino acids.

The chain couples TRBV7-3 to TRBJ2-1, with D tentatively TRBD2 (6 bases). The V end lost 5 bases, the J end lost 6 bases, and 11 bases lay between the germline ends. CDR1 is SGHTA and CDR2 is FQGTGA in the germline V gene. CDR3 length: 13 residues. In DNA, the CDR3 is TGTGCCAGCAGCCAAGGGACTCTCAATGAGCAGTTCTTC. Its protein product is CASSQGTLNEQFF.

This chain connects TRBV14 to TRBJ1-2; D uncertain. The germline V and J ends were trimmed by 4 bases and 10 bases, with 25 bases remaining between them. Germline-derived CDR1 and CDR2 are SGHDN and FVKESK. CDR3 length equals 16 residues. The CDR3 coding sequence is TGTGCCAGCAGCCTCCAAGCCGGGAGCCGGGTACGAGACTACACCTTC. Translating gives CASSLQAGSRVRDYTF.

This clone was seen a few times. The chain links TRBV4-3 to TRBJ2-2, with 10 bases that match TRBD2. The CDR3 consists of 15 residues. Germline V lookup: CDR1 LGHNA, CDR2 YSLEER. V shed 3 bases, J shed 4 bases, and the junction held 2 bases outside the gene matches. The CDR3 DNA reads as TGCGCCAGCAGCCAGAGACTAGCGGGCACCGGGGAGCTGTTTTTT. Amino acid sequence: CASSQRLAGTGELFF.

In its sample, this clone was seen a few times. The chain recombines TRBV28 with TRBJ1-4; D unresolved. The V end lost 11 bases, the J end lost 4 bases, and 20 bases lay between the germline ends. Germline assignment: CDR1 MDHEN and CDR2 SYDVKM. The CDR3 totals 15 residues. CDR3 in amino acids: CAVLGLTAINEKLFF. CDR3 coding DNA: TGTGCCGTTCTAGGACTCACTGCTATTAATGAAAAACTGTTTTTT.

A remark on this clone: This same CDR3 is encoded by further DNA sequences in the sample. V and J are TRBV14 and TRBJ1-2; D might be TRBD1 (6 bases). Germline-derived CDR1 and CDR2 are SGHDN and FVKESK. CDR3 length: 15 amino acids. V was pared by 1 base and J by 1 base, with 10 bases between. In DNA, the CDR3 is TGTGCCAGCAGCCAAGCGACAGGACGTAACTATGGCTACACCTTC. It yields the protein CASSQATGRNYGYTF.

In its sample, this clone was seen a few times. This chain uses TRBV6-1 with TRBJ1-2, with 10 bases lining up with TRBD1. Germline V gene data show CDR1 as MNHNS and CDR2 as SASEGT. The CDR3 contains 12 residues. V shed 8 bases and J 7 bases; nucleotides not matched to a gene: 4. The CDR3 here is CASGDRGLGYTF. The CDR3 DNA sequence: TGTGCCAGCGGGGACAGGGGTCTTGGCTACACCTTC.

This clone was seen a few times. The same CDR3 can be traced to other DNA sequences in this sample. J is TRBJ1-5 and V is TRBV4-2; D may be TRBD1 (5 bases). CDR1 and CDR2 from the germline V gene are LGHNA and YNFKEQ. CDR3 size: 14 residues. Trimming stripped 0 bases from V and 7 bases from J, with 10 bases between. CDR3 region: CASSQDGGRQPQHF. CDR3 sequence (DNA): TGTGCCAGCAGCCAAGATGGGGGGAGGCAGCCCCAGCATTTT.

CDR3 nucleotide sequence: TGTGCCAGCAGGAGCGGGAGGGCCTCCGAGCAGTACTTC. Translation: CASRSGRASEQYF. This rearrangement joins TRBV7-2 to TRBJ2-7, with 10 bases aligning to TRBD2. Germline assignment: CDR1 SGHTA and CDR2 FQGNSA. Germline trimming cut 6 bases from V and 6 bases from J; bases unmatched to any gene: 5. The CDR3 consists of 13 residues.

The gene calls are TRBV19 and TRBJ2-2, with 9 nucleotides matching TRBD2. The CDR3 has 15 amino acids. Germline-derived CDR1 and CDR2 are LNHDA and SQIVND (reference sequence). Unmatched junction bases numbered 7, after V lost 5 bases and J lost 6 bases. CDR3 nucleotide sequence: TGTGCCAGTAGTCCGGGACTAGCAGGCTCCGGGGAGCTGTTTTTT. Its protein is CASSPGLAGSGELFF. The whole variable domain, remainder taken from reference TRBV19 and TRBJ2-2, is DGGITQSPKYLFRKEGQNVTLSCEQNLNHDAMYWYRQDPGQGLRLIYYSQIVNDFQKGDIAEGYSVSREKKESFPLTVTSAQKNPTAFYLCASSPGLAGSGELFFGEGSRLTVL.

Many counts were recorded for this clone. The chain employs TRBV29-1 and TRBJ2-7; TRBD2 matches 8 bases. The CDR3 is 12 amino acids. CDR1 is SQVTM, CDR2 ANQGSEA, per germline. Germline trimming cut 4 bases from V and 7 bases from J; bases unmatched to any gene: 6. The CDR3 spells CSVGGGTNEQYF. As DNA, the CDR3 is TGCAGCGTTGGCGGGGGGACGAATGAGCAGTACTTC.

The chain employs TRBV5-1 and TRBJ1-5, with 10 bases identical to TRBD1. CDR3 length: 18 residues. Trimming took 2 bases from V and 2 from J; bases not matched to a gene: 10. Germline CDR1 SGHRS, CDR2 YFSETQ. Here the CDR3 DNA reads TGCGCCAGCAGCTTTGACAGGGGGCCCTATATGGGCAATCAGCCCCAGCATTTT. This gives the protein CASSFDRGPYMGNQPQHF.

The sample holds a few counts of this clone. This chain uses TRBV7-2 with TRBJ1-5; 10 bases match TRBD1. The V gene's germline CDR1 is SGHTA and CDR2 FQGNSA. J gave up 3 bases and V 5 bases, and 4 bases lay outside the gene matches. The length of the CDR3 is 15 residues. For the CDR3, the DNA is TGTGCCAGCAGCAAGGACAGGGGGTTCAATCAGCCCCAGCATTTT. Protein sequence: CASSKDRGFNQPQHF.

The V and J genes are TRBV11-2 and TRBJ2-1; 10 bases are shared with TRBD2. With 5 bases clipped from V and 8 bases from J, the junction kept 9 bases outside the gene matches. Germline V gives CDR1 SGHAT, CDR2 FQNNGV. CDR3 size: 15 residues. CDR3 loop: CASSTSSGRFHEQFF. The CDR3 nucleotides read TGTGCCAGCAGCACCTCTAGCGGGAGATTTCATGAGCAGTTCTTC.